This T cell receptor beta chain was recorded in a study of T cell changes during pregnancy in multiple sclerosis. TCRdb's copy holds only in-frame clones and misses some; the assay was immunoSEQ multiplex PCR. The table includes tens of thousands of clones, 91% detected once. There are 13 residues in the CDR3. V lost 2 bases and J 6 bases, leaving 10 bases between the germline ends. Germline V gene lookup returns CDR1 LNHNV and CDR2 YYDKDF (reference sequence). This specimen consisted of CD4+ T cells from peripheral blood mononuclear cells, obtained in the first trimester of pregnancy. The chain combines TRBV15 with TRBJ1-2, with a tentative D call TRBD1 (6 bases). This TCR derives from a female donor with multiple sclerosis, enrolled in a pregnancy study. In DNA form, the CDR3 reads TGTGCCACCAGCAGACCACAGGGAGATGGCTACACCTTC. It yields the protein CATSRPQGDGYTF.